Presented here are 27 T cell receptor beta chains from one specimen sequenced in a study of shared clonotypes between healthy human individuals. TCRdb keeps only in-frame clones here, not all; method: immunoSEQ multiplex PCR. The sample yields around 2.3 million clones, nearly 97% seen once. The sample comprised naive CD4+ T cells sorted from blood. The subset denotes: CD45RA+ positively selected. All receptors derive from a man between 18 and 35 years old in good health.

The V gene is TRBV5-8, the J gene TRBJ1-5, with 8 bases that match TRBD1. Germline loops: CDR1 SGHTS, CDR2 YDEGEE. Trimming removed 4 bases from V and 3 bases from J; junction bases left unmatched: 6. The CDR3 has 15 residues. The CDR3 region is CASSTRTGINQPQHF. The CDR3 nucleotides read TGTGCCAGCAGCACCAGGACAGGGATCAATCAGCCCCAGCATTTT.

The V gene is TRBV5-4, the J gene TRBJ1-2; TRBD1 agrees at 8 bases. Losses at the gene ends were 4 bases for V and 8 bases for J; bases not matched to a gene: 10. The length of the CDR3 is 14 residues. Germline V gives CDR1 SGHNT, CDR2 YYREEE (reference sequence). The CDR3 protein is CASSPPTGEGGYTF. The CDR3 coding sequence is TGTGCCAGCAGCCCGCCGACAGGGGAGGGCGGCTACACCTTC.

Regarding this clone: Within the sample, other DNA sequences also encode this same CDR3. The chain joins TRBV5-6 to TRBJ1-2; 7 bases line up with TRBD1. Germline V lookup: CDR1 SGHDT, CDR2 YYEEEE. V lost 2 bases, J lost 3 bases, and 10 bases stayed unmatched. This CDR3 spans 16 amino acids. CDR3 amino acids: CASSLGRGRRDYGYTF. The CDR3 DNA is TGTGCCAGCAGCTTAGGAAGGGGGCGCAGGGACTATGGCTACACCTTC.

The chain combines TRBV19 with TRBJ1-1, with 9 bases aligning to TRBD1. Germline CDR1 is LNHDA and CDR2 is SQIVND (reference sequence). The CDR3 extends over 15 amino acids. V lost 5 bases to trimming and J lost 1 base; unmatched junction nucleotides: 5. In nucleotides, the CDR3 is TGTGCCAGTAGTCTGCCGGACAGGGGGAACACTGAAGCTTTCTTT. This gives the protein CASSLPDRGNTEAFF.

This chain links TRBV10-1 with TRBJ1-1; D not resolved. The CDR3 contains 14 residues. Deletions cut 0 bases from V and 11 bases from J, with 16 bases between. CDR1 is WNHNN and CDR2 is SYGVQD in the germline V gene (reference sequence). The CDR3 protein is CASSESAMVPPAFF. The CDR3 DNA is TGCGCCAGCAGTGAGTCGGCTATGGTGCCGCCGGCTTTCTTT.

The table lists this clone with a count of one. This rearrangement joins TRBV25-1 to TRBJ2-5, with 8 bases fitting TRBD1. Looked up from germline, CDR1 is MGHDK and CDR2 is SYGVNS. This CDR3 is built from 14 residues. J lost 7 bases, V lost 3 bases, and 7 bases had no gene match. The CDR3 region is CASSDLDRDGTQYF. The CDR3 DNA reads TGTGCCAGCAGTGACCTGGACAGGGACGGGACCCAGTACTTC.

CDR3 sequence: CASKRTEAFF. Here the CDR3 DNA reads TGTGCCAGCAAACGGACTGAAGCTTTCTTT. This rearrangement joins TRBV28 to TRBJ1-1, with D unresolved. The length of the CDR3 is 10 residues. Germline CDR1 MDHEN, CDR2 SYDVKM. V lost 7 bases, J lost 5 bases, and 5 bases lay in between.

With regard to this clone: Other DNA variants within this sample encode the same CDR3. This chain joins TRBV19 and TRBJ1-5; tentatively, D is TRBD1 (6 bases). Per the germline V gene, CDR1 is LNHDA and CDR2 is SQIVND (reference sequence). CDR3 length equals 14 residues. Trimming took 6 bases from V and 0 from J, leaving 9 bases between them. The CDR3 loop reads CASSRTASNQPQHF. The CDR3 nucleotides read TGTGCCAGTAGCCGGACAGCTAGCAATCAGCCCCAGCATTTT.

The V call is TRBV10-3, the J call TRBJ2-2, with 13 bases lining up with TRBD2. The CDR3 contains 15 residues. The V gene end was trimmed by 8 bases and the J gene end by 3 bases; junction bases not matched to a gene: 3. Germline CDR1 is ENHRY and CDR2 is SYGVKD. CDR3 loop: CAIATSGRDTGELFF. Here the CDR3 DNA reads TGTGCCATCGCCACTAGCGGGAGGGACACCGGGGAGCTGTTTTTT.

Only one count was recorded for this clone. The chain uses TRBV10-3 and TRBJ1-3; D call uncertain. CDR1 is ENHRY and CDR2 is SYGVKD in the germline V gene. The CDR3 contains 14 residues. V was pared by 5 bases and J by 0 bases, with 8 bases between. The CDR3 DNA follows: TGTGCCATCAGTCCGGACGTCTCTGGAAACACCATATATTTT. Translating gives CAISPDVSGNTIYF.

The chain links TRBV13 to TRBJ1-6; 7 bases fit TRBD1. Trimming at V came to 4 bases and at J to 8 bases, leaving 20 bases not matched to a gene. Germline V gene data show CDR1 as PRHDT and CDR2 as FYEKMQ (reference sequence). The CDR3 spans 19 residues. CDR3 bases: TGTGCCAGCAGCTCAGGGGGTTGGCGTATATCGGGTCAAGATTCACCCCTCCACTTT. Amino acids: CASSSGGWRISGQDSPLHF.

This clone was detected only once. The chain is built from TRBV5-1 and TRBJ2-6, with D perhaps matching TRBD1 (6 bases). The CDR3 contains 17 residues. Trimming left V 2 bases short and J 2 bases short, with 14 bases between. Germline V CDR1 and CDR2: SGHRS, YFSETQ. CDR3 nucleotide sequence: TGCGCCAGCAGCTTTCTACAGGGTGAGACTGGGGCCAACGTCCTGACTTTC. Translated: CASSFLQGETGANVLTF.

V and J are TRBV18 and TRBJ1-6, with D maybe TRBD1 (5 bases). The CDR3 contains 15 residues. The germline V and J ends were trimmed by 3 bases and 6 bases, with 12 bases remaining between them. CDR1 is KGHSH and CDR2 is LQKENI in the germline V gene. CDR3 bases: TGTGCCAGCTCACCTGCCGGAGGGGTTAATTCACCCCTCCACTTT. Its translation is CASSPAGGVNSPLHF.

This chain links TRBV29-1 with TRBJ1-6; the D is unclear. This CDR3 has 15 residues. The germline gives CDR1 SQVTM, CDR2 ANQGSEA. V shed 3 bases and J shed 5 bases, with 14 bases lying between them. The CDR3 protein is CSVDRRWEDNSPLHF. CDR3 in DNA: TGCAGCGTTGATCGGAGGTGGGAGGATAATTCACCCCTCCACTTT. The full variable domain, in which reference TRBV29-1 and TRBJ1-6 provide the parts outside the CDR3, is SAVISQKPSRDICQRGTSLTIQCQVDSQVTMMFWYRQQPGQSLTLIATANQGSEATYESGFVIDKFPISRPNLTFSTLTVSNMSPEDSSIYLCSVDRRWEDNSPLHFGNGTRLTVT.

This chain uses TRBV5-1 with TRBJ1-3; D possibly corresponds to TRBD1 (5 bases). Germline V gene sequence: CDR1 SGHRS, CDR2 YFSETQ. The germline V and J ends were trimmed by 0 bases and 5 bases, with 9 bases remaining between them. This CDR3 is 14 amino acids long. The CDR3 coding sequence is TGCGCCAGCAGCTTGGCCGACAGTAGAAACACCATATATTTT. It is translated as CASSLADSRNTIYF. Variable domain in full (rest from reference TRBV5-1 and TRBJ1-3): KAGVTQTPRYLIKTRGQQVTLSCSPISGHRSVSWYQQTPGQGLQFLFEYFSETQRNKGNFPGRFSGRQFSNSRSEMNVSTLELGDSALYLCASSLADSRNTIYFGEGSWLTVV.

The rearrangement joins TRBV15 to TRBJ1-1, with a possible D match to TRBD1 (6 bases). The CDR3 is made up of 13 amino acids. Germline values: CDR1 LNHNV, CDR2 YYDKDF (reference sequence). Trimming removed 8 bases from V and 0 bases from J, with 10 bases in between. The CDR3 nucleotides are TGTGCCACCGCCGGACAGTTGAACACTGAAGCTTTCTTT. Translating gives CATAGQLNTEAFF.

This chain connects TRBV27 to TRBJ2-2; D call uncertain. The CDR3 is 15 amino acids. The germline V gene encodes CDR1 MNHEY and CDR2 SMNVEV (reference sequence). V lost 6 bases to trimming and J lost 1 base, with 12 bases between them. For the CDR3, the DNA is TGTGCCAGCAGCCCCCTGGGTCAGAACACCGGGGAGCTGTTTTTT. Translated: CASSPLGQNTGELFF.

V and J are TRBV5-1 and TRBJ2-7; 10 bases agree with TRBD1. Germline V gene lookup returns CDR1 SGHRS and CDR2 YFSETQ. The trim removed 4 bases at V and 2 bases at J, leaving 6 bases unmatched. CDR3 size: 15 residues. In nucleotides, the CDR3 is TGCGCCAGCAGCACCGGACAGGGGGTTCCCTACGAGCAGTACTTC. This sequence encodes CASSTGQGVPYEQYF.

The chain couples TRBV10-3 to TRBJ2-1; TRBD2 might be the D (6 bases). The CDR3 covers 14 residues. Per the germline V gene, CDR1 is ENHRY and CDR2 is SYGVKD. Trimming cost V 6 bases and J 9 bases, with 18 bases left between them. Written as DNA, the CDR3 is TGTGCCATCAGGCTTACTAACCCGCGGGGTGAGCAGTTCTTC. Translated, it gives CAIRLTNPRGEQFF.

On this clone itself: The same CDR3 arises from other DNA sequences in this sample as well. The CDR3 reads CASSLGQGGEKLFF. CDR3 nucleotides: TGCGCCAGCAGCTTGGGTCAGGGAGGGGAAAAACTGTTTTTT. The V gene is TRBV5-1, the J gene TRBJ1-4; TRBD1 is a possible D gene (5 bases). V lost 0 bases, J lost 8 bases, and 11 bases lay in between. CDR1 and CDR2 from the germline V gene are SGHRS and YFSETQ. The CDR3 totals 14 residues. Drawing the rest from reference TRBV5-1 and TRBJ1-4, the complete variable domain is KAGVTQTPRYLIKTRGQQVTLSCSPISGHRSVSWYQQTPGQGLQFLFEYFSETQRNKGNFPGRFSGRQFSNSRSEMNVSTLELGDSALYLCASSLGQGGEKLFFGSGTQLSVL.

The chain uses TRBV28 and TRBJ1-1; no clear D. CDR1 is MDHEN and CDR2 is SYDVKM in the germline V gene. The CDR3 contains 15 residues. Trimming shortened V by 2 bases and J by 1 base, and 11 bases separated the two germline ends. The CDR3 DNA follows: TGTGCCAGCAGTTTAGCCCTCCCAGGGAACACTGAAGCTTTCTTT. This codes for CASSLALPGNTEAFF.

The V call is TRBV9, the J call TRBJ2-1; 10 nucleotides line up with TRBD2. From germline, CDR1 is SGDLS and CDR2 YYNGEE. V gave up 5 bases and J gave up 6 bases; unmatched junction bases: 8. CDR3 length equals 15 residues. The CDR3 DNA sequence: TGTGCCAGCAGTAGGAGCGGGAGGGCCGTCAATGAGCAGTTCTTC. Translating it yields CASSRSGRAVNEQFF.

The chain links TRBV14 to TRBJ2-3; 8 nucleotides line up with TRBD2. V trimming: 3 bases; J trimming: 3 bases; junction bases outside the gene matches: 5. Germline CDR1 and CDR2: SGHDN and FVKESK. The CDR3 runs to 15 residues. The chain's CDR3 is CASSHRGLVTDTQYF. CDR3 DNA sequence: TGTGCCAGCAGCCACCGGGGACTAGTAACAGATACGCAGTATTTT.

V gene TRBV6-6 combines with J gene TRBJ1-1; D remains ambiguous. The V gene lost 2 bases and the J gene lost 1 base, with 8 bases spanning the gap. Germline CDR1 is MNHNY and CDR2 is SVGAGI (reference sequence). The CDR3 consists of 14 residues. The CDR3 nucleotides read TGTGCCAGCAGTTACGCGGCGGCGAACACTGAAGCTTTCTTT. Translating gives CASSYAAANTEAFF.

The gene calls are TRBV6-5 and TRBJ1-6; D unclear. This CDR3 spans 15 amino acids. Trimming cost V 7 bases and J 10 bases, with 20 bases left between them. Germline lookup yields CDR1 MNHEY and CDR2 SVGAGI. In DNA, the CDR3 is TGTGCCAGCAAGGACCTCCCGAATGCGGAATCACCCCTCCACTTT. Protein sequence: CASKDLPNAESPLHF.

This chain joins TRBV9 and TRBJ2-3; 12 bases are shared with TRBD2. CDR3 length: 16 residues. The ends lost 3 bases at V and 2 bases at J; junction bases unmatched: 4. The germline V gene encodes CDR1 SGDLS and CDR2 YYNGEE. The CDR3 nucleotides are TGTGCCAGCAGCGAGAGGACTAGCGGGACCACAGATACGCAGTATTTT. Amino acid sequence: CASSERTSGTTDTQYF.

The rearrangement joins TRBV5-6 to TRBJ2-7; D is ambiguous. Germline CDR1 is SGHDT and CDR2 is YYEEEE. Trimming stripped 5 bases from V and 3 bases from J, with 9 bases between. This CDR3 is 12 amino acids long. The DNA for the CDR3 is TGTGCCAGCAGTGGATCGGTCTACGAGCAGTACTTC. Translated, it gives CASSGSVYEQYF.